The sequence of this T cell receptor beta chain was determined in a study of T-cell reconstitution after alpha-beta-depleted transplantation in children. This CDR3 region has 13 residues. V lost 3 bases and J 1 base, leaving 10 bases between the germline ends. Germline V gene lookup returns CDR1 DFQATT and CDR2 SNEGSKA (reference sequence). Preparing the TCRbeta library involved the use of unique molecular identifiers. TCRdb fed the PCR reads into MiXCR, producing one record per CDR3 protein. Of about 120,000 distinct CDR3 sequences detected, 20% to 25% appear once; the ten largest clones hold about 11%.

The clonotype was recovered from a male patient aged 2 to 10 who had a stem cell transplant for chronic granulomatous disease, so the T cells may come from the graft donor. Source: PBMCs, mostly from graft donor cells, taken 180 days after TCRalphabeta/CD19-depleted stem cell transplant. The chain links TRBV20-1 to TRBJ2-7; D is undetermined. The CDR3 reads CSASGIQSYEQYF. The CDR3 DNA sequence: TGCAGTGCTAGTGGGATACAATCCTACGAGCAGTACTTC.